These T cell receptor beta chains were read from a single sample in a study of T cell changes during pregnancy in multiple sclerosis. Sequenced by immunoSEQ multiplex PCR; TCRdb stores in-frame clones only, minus some. This table holds more than 70,000 clones, about 92% found once. The sample consisted of peripheral blood, taken in the second trimester of pregnancy. Source of these receptors: a female donor with multiple sclerosis, enrolled in a pregnancy study. The CDR3 runs from the conserved cysteine through the conserved F or W. Fields, in order: CDR3 protein, CDR3 DNA, clone size, D gene, CDR3 length, J gene, V gene. The D gene is left open where the match is weak. Expanded clones get a size class; other rows say once, few or many, or leave the size out.

CDR3aa: CASSSRLPSPYNEQFF; CDR3nt: TGTGCCAGCAGTTCAAGACTCCCCAGCCCCTACAATGAGCAGTTCTTC; abundance: NA; d_gene: NA; len: 16; j_gene: TRBJ2-1; v_gene: TRBV27
CDR3aa: CASSLVAGGRGNEQFF; CDR3nt: TGTGCCAGCAGCTTAGTAGCGGGGGGGAGGGGCAATGAGCAGTTCTTC; abundance: NA; d_gene: TRBD2; len: 16; j_gene: TRBJ2-1; v_gene: TRBV7-6
CDR3aa: CATSPKTGAGANVLTF; CDR3nt: TGTGCCACCAGCCCTAAGACAGGGGCCGGGGCCAACGTCCTGACTTTC; abundance: few; d_gene: TRBD1; len: 16; j_gene: TRBJ2-6; v_gene: TRBV15
CDR3aa: CASSLDRGTAFF; CDR3nt: TGCGCCAGCAGCTTGGACAGGGGGACAGCTTTCTTT; abundance: NA; d_gene: TRBD1; len: 12; j_gene: TRBJ1-1; v_gene: TRBV5-1
CDR3aa: CASSIEHVFPFSTEAFF; CDR3nt: TGTGCCAGTAGTATAGAGCATGTTTTCCCATTCAGCACTGAAGCTTTCTTT; abundance: NA; d_gene: NA; len: 17; j_gene: TRBJ1-1; v_gene: TRBV19
CDR3aa: CASTLTPRRGGGNEQFF; CDR3nt: TGTGCCAGCACCTTGACCCCACGACGGGGTGGAGGCAATGAGCAGTTCTTC; abundance: NA; d_gene: NA; len: 17; j_gene: TRBJ2-1; v_gene: TRBV5-5
CDR3aa: CASSHRNTGELFF; CDR3nt: TGTGCCAGCAGCCACAGGAACACCGGGGAGCTGTTTTTT; abundance: once; d_gene: NA; len: 13; j_gene: TRBJ2-2; v_gene: TRBV6-4
CDR3aa: CASSFGDTYPYEQYF; CDR3nt: TGTGCCAGCAGCTTTGGGGACACATATCCCTACGAGCAGTACTTC; abundance: NA; d_gene: NA; len: 15; j_gene: TRBJ2-7; v_gene: TRBV12-1
CDR3aa: CASSGGRGIQETQYF; CDR3nt: TGTGCCAGCAGTGGAGGAAGAGGGATCCAAGAGACCCAGTACTTC; abundance: NA; d_gene: NA; len: 15; j_gene: TRBJ2-5; v_gene: TRBV7-3
CDR3aa: CASSSLSGGLSGANVLTF; CDR3nt: TGTGCCAGCAGCTCCCTTAGCGGGGGCCTTAGTGGGGCCAACGTCCTGACTTTC; abundance: once; d_gene: TRBD2; len: 18; j_gene: TRBJ2-6; v_gene: TRBV11-1
CDR3aa: CASKMSGTGHTEAFF; CDR3nt: TGTGCCAGTAAAATGAGCGGGACAGGGCACACTGAAGCTTTCTTT; abundance: NA; d_gene: TRBD1; len: 15; j_gene: TRBJ1-1; v_gene: TRBV19
CDR3aa: CASSYRGTQETQYF; CDR3nt: TGTGCCAGCAGTTACCGAGGGACACAAGAGACCCAGTACTTC; abundance: NA; d_gene: NA; len: 14; j_gene: TRBJ2-5; v_gene: TRBV6-6
CDR3aa: CAWSVTGGNEKLFF; CDR3nt: TGTGCCTGGAGCGTGACAGGGGGAAATGAAAAACTGTTTTTT; abundance: NA; d_gene: TRBD1; len: 14; j_gene: TRBJ1-4; v_gene: TRBV30